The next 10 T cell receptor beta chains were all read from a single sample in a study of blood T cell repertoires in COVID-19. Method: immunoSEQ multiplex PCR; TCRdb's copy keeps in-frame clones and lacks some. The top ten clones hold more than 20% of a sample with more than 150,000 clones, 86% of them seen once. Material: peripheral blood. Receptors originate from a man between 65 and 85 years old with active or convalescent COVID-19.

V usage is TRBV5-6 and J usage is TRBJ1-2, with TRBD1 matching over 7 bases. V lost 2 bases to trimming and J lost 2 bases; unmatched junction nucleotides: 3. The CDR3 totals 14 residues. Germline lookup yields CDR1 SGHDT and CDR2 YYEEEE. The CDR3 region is CASSFPGQNYGYTF. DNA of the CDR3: TGTGCCAGCAGCTTTCCGGGACAGAACTATGGCTACACCTTC.

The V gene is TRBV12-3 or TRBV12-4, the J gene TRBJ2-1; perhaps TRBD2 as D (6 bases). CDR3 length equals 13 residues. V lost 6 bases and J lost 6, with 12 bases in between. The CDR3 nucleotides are TGTGCCAGCAGGCGGACTACGCCCAATGAGCAGTTCTTC. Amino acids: CASRRTTPNEQFF.

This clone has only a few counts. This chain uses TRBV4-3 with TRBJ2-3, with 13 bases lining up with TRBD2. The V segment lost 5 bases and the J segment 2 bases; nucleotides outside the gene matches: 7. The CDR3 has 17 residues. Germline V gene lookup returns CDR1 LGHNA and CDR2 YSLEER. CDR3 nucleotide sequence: TGCGCCAGCAGCGCGGAGACTAGCGGGGGGTTCACAGATACGCAGTATTTT. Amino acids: CASSAETSGGFTDTQYF.

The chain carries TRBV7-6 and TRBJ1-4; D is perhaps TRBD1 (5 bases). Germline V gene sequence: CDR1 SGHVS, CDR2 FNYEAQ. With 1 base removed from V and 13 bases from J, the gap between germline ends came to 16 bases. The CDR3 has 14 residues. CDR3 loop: CASSLVDTGGRLFF. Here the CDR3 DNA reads TGTGCCAGCAGCTTAGTTGATACCGGGGGACGACTGTTTTTT. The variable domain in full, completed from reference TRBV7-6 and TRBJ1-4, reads GAGVSQSPRYKVTKRGQDVALRCDPISGHVSLYWYRQALGQGPEFLTYFNYEAQQDKSGLPNDRFSAERPEGSISTLTIQRTEQRDSAMYRCASSLVDTGGRLFFGSGTQLSVL.

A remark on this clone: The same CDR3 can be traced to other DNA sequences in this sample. The CDR3 nucleotides are TGTGCCTGGAGTGGACAGGGCGATCAGCCCCAGCATTTT. Protein sequence: CAWSGQGDQPQHF. V usage is TRBV30 and J usage is TRBJ1-5; TRBD1 matches 7 bases. The CDR3 spans 13 residues. Per the germline V gene, CDR1 is GTSNPN and CDR2 is SVGIG (reference sequence). After removal of 1 base from V and 5 bases from J, the junction contained 2 bases not matched to a gene.

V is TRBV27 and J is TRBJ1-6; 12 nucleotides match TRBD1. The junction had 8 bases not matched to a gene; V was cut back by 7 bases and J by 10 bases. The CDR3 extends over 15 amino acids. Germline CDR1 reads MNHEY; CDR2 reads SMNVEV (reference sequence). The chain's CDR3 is CASTDPGTGGSPLHF. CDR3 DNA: TGTGCCAGCACGGACCCCGGGACAGGGGGCTCACCCCTCCACTTT.

The CDR3 reads CASSQATGVETQYF. CDR3 sequence (DNA): TGCGCCAGCAGCCAGGCGACAGGGGTAGAGACCCAGTACTTC. This chain joins TRBV5-1 and TRBJ2-5; TRBD1 matches 8 bases. Germline lookup yields CDR1 SGHRS and CDR2 YFSETQ. Trimming cost V 4 bases and J 4 bases; bases outside gene matches: 6. The CDR3 is 14 amino acids.

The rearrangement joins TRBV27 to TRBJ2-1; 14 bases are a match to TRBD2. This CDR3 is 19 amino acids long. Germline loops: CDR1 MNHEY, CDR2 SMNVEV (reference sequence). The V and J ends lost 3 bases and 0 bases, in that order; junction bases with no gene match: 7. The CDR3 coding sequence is TGTGCCAGCAGTTTCGGGACTAGCGGGGGCCTAAGCTCCTACAATGAGCAGTTCTTC. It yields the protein CASSFGTSGGLSSYNEQFF.

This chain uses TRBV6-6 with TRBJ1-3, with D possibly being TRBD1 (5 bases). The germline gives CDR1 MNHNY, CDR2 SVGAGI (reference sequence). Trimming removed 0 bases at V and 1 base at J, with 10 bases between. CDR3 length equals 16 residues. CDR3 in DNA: TGTGCCAGCAGTTACTCCCAGGGCAAATCTGGAAACACCATATATTTT. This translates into CASSYSQGKSGNTIYF.

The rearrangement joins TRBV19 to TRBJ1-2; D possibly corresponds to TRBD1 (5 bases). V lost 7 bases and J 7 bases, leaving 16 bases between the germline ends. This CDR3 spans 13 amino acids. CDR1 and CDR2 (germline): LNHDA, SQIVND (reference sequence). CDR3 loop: CASTTGGEVGYTF. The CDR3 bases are TGTGCCAGTACCACAGGAGGGGAAGTTGGCTACACCTTC.